This T cell receptor (beta chain) was captured in a study of T-cell reconstitution after alpha-beta-depleted transplantation in children. V lost 7 bases to trimming and J lost 7 bases, with 13 bases between them. Germline-derived CDR1 and CDR2 are SNHLY and FYNNEI. The CDR3 has 12 residues. TCRbeta library construction was performed incorporating unique molecular identifiers. A single record per CDR3 protein comes from TCRdb applying MiXCR to the PCR reads. The sample lists about 610,000 distinct CDR3 sequences, about 11% seen once, with about 4% in the top ten. This sequence was found in a human donor who donated a stem cell graft to a child with acute myeloid leukemia. The gene calls are TRBV2 and TRBJ1-1; TRBD1 might be the D (6 bases). The sample was PBMCs from the stem cell graft donor, taken from the stem cell graft. DNA for the CDR3: TGTGCCAGCAAGGGGGGAGCGAATGAAGCTTTCTTT. Translated, it gives CASKGGANEAFF.